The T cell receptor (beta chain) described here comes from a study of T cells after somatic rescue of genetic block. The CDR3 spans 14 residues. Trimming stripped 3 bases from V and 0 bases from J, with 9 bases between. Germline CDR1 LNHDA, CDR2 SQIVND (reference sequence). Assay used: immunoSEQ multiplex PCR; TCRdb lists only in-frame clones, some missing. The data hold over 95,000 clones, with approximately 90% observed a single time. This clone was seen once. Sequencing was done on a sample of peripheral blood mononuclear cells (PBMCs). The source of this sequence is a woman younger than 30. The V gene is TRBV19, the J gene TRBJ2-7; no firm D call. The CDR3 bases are TGTGCCAGTAGTATGTCGGCCAGCTCCTACGAGCAGTACTTC. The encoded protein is CASSMSASSYEQYF.